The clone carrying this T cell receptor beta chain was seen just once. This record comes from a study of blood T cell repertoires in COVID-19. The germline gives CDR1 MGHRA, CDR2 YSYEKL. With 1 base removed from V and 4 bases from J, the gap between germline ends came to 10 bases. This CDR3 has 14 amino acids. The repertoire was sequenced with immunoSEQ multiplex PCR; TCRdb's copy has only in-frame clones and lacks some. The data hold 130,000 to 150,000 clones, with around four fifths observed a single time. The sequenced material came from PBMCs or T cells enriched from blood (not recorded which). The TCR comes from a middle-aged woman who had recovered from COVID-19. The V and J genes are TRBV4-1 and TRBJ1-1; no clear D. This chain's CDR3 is CASSQGLGSTEAFF. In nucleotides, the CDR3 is TGCGCCAGCAGCCAAGGCCTAGGTAGCACTGAAGCTTTCTTT.